The entry below describes one TCR beta chain. This entry belongs to a study of CD8 T cells in ankylosing spondylitis. The CDR3 consists of 16 residues. V was clipped by 5 bases and J by 7 bases; unmatched bases: 6. Looked up from germline, CDR1 is SGHAT and CDR2 is FQNNGV. The authors made TCR beta libraries by quantitative 5'-RACE with molecular barcodes. TCRdb redid the calling of the 5' RACE reads with MiXCR, one entry per CDR3 protein. The sample lists around 180,000 distinct CDR3 sequences, 10% to 15% occurring once. This TCR was sampled from a female donor with ankylosing spondylitis or in good health (not recorded which). The chain recombines TRBV11-2 with TRBJ1-6, with 12 bases identical to TRBD1. Sequences were obtained from blood, either unsorted or a sorted T cell fraction (not recorded which). The CDR3: CASSDAGQGANSPLHF. Written as DNA, the CDR3 is TGTGCCAGCAGCGACGCGGGACAGGGGGCGAATTCACCCCTCCACTTT. The whole variable domain, filled in from reference TRBV11-2 and TRBJ1-6, reads EAGVAQSPRYKIIEKRQSVAFWCNPISGHATLYWYQQILGQGPKLLIQFQNNGVVDDSQLPKDRFSAERLKGVDSTLKIQPAKLEDSAVYLCASSDAGQGANSPLHFGNGTRLTVT.